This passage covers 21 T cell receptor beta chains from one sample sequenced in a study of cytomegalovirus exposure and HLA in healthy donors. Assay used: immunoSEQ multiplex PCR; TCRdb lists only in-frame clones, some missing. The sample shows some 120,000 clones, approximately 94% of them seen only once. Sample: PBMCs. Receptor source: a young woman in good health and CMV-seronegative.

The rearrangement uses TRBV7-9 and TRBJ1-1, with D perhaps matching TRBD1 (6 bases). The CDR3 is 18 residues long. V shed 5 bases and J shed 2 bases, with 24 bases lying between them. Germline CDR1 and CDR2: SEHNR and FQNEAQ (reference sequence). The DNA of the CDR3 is TGTGCCAGCAGCCCCTATGCGGGGGCAAGGGAGCTTAACACTGAAGCTTTCTTT. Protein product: CASSPYAGARELNTEAFF. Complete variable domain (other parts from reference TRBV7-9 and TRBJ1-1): DTGVSQNPRHKITKRGQNVTFRCDPISEHNRLYWYRQTLGQGPEFLTYFQNEAQLEKSRLLSDRFSAERPKGSFSTLEIQRTEQGDSAMYLCASSPYAGARELNTEAFFGQGTRLTVV.

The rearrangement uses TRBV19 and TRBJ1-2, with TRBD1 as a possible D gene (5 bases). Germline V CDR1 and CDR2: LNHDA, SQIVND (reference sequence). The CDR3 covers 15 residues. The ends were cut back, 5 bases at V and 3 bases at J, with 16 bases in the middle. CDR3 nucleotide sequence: TGTGCCAGTAGTCCGCAAGGGTGGGGGGACTATGGCTACACCTTC. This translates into CASSPQGWGDYGYTF.

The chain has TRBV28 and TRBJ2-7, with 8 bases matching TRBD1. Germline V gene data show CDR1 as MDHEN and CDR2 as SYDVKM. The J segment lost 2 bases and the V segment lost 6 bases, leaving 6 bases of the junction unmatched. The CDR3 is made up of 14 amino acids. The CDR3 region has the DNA TGTGCCAGCAGAGGGAACAGGGGGACCTACGAGCAGTACTTC. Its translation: CASRGNRGTYEQYF.

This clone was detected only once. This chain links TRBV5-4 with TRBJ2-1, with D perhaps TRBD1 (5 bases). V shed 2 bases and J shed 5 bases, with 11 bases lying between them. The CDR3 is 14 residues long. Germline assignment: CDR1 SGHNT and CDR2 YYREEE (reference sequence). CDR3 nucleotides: TGTGCCAGCAGCTTACCAGACAGACACAATGAGCAGTTCTTC. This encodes CASSLPDRHNEQFF.

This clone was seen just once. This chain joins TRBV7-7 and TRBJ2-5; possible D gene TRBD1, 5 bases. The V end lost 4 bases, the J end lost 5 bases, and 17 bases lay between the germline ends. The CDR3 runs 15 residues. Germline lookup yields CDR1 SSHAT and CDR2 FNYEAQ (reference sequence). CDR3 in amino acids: CASSSSDRGGETQYF. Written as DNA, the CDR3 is TGTGCCAGCAGCTCCAGTGACAGAGGTGGTGAGACCCAGTACTTC.

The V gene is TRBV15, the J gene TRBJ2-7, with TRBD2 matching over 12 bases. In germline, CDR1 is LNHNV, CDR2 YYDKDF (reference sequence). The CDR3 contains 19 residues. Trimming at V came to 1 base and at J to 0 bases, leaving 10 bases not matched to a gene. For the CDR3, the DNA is TGTGCCACCAGCAGAGCCCGAGGGACTAGCGGGTCCCTCTCCTACGAGCAGTACTTC. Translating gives CATSRARGTSGSLSYEQYF.

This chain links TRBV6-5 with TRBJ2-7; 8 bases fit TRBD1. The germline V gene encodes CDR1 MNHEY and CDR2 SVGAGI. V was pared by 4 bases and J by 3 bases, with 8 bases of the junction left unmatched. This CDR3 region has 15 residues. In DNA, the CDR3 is TGTGCCAGCAGTTCTTACCGGACAGGGCTCTACGAGCAGTACTTC. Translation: CASSSYRTGLYEQYF.

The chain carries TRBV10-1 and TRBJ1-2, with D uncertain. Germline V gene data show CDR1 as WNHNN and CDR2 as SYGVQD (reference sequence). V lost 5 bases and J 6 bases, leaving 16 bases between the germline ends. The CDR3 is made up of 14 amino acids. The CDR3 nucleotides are TGCGCCAGCAGTCCGGCGGAGGATCCGGATGGCTACACCTTC. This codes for CASSPAEDPDGYTF.

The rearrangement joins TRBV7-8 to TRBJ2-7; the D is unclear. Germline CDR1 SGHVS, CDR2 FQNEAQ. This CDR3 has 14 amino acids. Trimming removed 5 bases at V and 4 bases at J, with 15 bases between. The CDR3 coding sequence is TGTGCCAGCAGCCAAAGAACCGACTCTTACGAGCAGTACTTC. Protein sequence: CASSQRTDSYEQYF.

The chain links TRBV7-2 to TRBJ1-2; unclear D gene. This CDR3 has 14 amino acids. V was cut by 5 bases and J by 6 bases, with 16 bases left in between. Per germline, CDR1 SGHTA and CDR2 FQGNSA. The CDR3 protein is CASSPGAPHNGYTF. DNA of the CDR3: TGTGCCAGCAGCCCAGGTGCCCCCCATAATGGCTACACCTTC.

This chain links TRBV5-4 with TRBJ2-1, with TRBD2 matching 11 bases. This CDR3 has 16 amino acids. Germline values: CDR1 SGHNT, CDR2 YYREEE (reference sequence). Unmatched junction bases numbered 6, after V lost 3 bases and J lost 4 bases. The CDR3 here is CASSWDGLAGYNEQFF. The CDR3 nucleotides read TGTGCCAGCAGCTGGGACGGACTAGCGGGTTACAATGAGCAGTTCTTC.

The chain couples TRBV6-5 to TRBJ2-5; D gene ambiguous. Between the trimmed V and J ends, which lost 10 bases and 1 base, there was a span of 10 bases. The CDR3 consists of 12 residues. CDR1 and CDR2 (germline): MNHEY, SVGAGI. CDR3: CATGWSQETQYF. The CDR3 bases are TGTGCCACCGGGTGGAGCCAAGAGACCCAGTACTTC.

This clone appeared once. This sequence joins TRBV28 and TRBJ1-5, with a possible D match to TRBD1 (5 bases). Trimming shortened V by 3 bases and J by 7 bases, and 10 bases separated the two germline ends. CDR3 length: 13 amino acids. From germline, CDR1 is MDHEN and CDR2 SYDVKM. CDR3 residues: CASSFQQGQPQHF. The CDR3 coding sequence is TGTGCCAGCAGTTTTCAGCAGGGACAGCCCCAGCATTTT.

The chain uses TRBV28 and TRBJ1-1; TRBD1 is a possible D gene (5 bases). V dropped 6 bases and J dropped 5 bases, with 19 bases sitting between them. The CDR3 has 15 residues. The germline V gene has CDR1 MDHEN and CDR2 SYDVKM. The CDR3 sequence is CASSPDKGRFTEAFF. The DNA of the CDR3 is TGTGCCAGCAGCCCTGATAAGGGGCGGTTTACTGAAGCTTTCTTT.

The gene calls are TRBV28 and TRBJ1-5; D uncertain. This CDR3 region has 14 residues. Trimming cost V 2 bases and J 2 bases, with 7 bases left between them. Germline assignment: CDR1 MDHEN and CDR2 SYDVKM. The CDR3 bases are TGTGCCAGCAGTTTAAACTTAGGCAATCAGCCCCAGCATTTT. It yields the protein CASSLNLGNQPQHF. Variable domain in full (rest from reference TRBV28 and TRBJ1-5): DVKVTQSSRYLVKRTGEKVFLECVQDMDHENMFWYRQDPGLGLRLIYFSYDVKMKEKGDIPEGYSVSREKKERFSLILESASTNQTSMYLCASSLNLGNQPQHFGDGTRLSIL.

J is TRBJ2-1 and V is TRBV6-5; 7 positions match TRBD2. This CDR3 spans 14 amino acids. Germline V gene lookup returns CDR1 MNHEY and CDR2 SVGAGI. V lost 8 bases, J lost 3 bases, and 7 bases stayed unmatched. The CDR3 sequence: CASRLAVDYNEQFF. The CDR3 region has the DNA TGTGCCAGCCGGCTAGCGGTTGACTACAATGAGCAGTTCTTC.

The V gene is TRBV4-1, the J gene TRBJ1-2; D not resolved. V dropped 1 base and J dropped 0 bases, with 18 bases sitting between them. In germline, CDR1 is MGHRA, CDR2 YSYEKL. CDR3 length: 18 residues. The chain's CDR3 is CASSQGGKGKEANYGYTF. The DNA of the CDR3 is TGCGCCAGCAGCCAAGGAGGGAAAGGGAAGGAAGCTAACTATGGCTACACCTTC.

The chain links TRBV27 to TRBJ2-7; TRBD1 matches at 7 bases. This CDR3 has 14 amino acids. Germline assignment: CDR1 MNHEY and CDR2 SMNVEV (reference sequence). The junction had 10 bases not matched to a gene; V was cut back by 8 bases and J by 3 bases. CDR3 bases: TGTGCCAGCGGGCCGGGACAGAGACACTACGAGCAGTACTTC. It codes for CASGPGQRHYEQYF.

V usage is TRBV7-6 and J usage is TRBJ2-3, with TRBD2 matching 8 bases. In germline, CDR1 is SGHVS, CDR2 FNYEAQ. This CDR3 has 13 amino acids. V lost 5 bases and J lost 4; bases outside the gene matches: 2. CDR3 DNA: TGTGCCAGCAGCCGGGGGGGCGCAGATACGCAGTATTTT. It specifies CASSRGGADTQYF.

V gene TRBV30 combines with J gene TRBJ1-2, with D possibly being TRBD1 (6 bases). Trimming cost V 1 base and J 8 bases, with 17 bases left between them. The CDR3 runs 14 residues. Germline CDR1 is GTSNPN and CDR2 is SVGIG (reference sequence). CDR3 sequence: CAWSAGDTGGGYTF. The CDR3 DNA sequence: TGTGCCTGGAGTGCAGGGGACACCGGGGGGGGCTACACCTTC.

The CDR3, as DNA: TGCGCCAGCAGCCCCGGACAGGGGGAGACCCAGTACTTC. Translated, it gives CASSPGQGETQYF. V gene TRBV5-1 combines with J gene TRBJ2-5, with 9 bases fitting TRBD1. V lost 4 bases to trimming and J lost 5 bases; unmatched junction nucleotides: 3. Germline CDR1 reads SGHRS; CDR2 reads YFSETQ. This CDR3 spans 13 amino acids.